The 9 T cell receptor beta chains below come from one sample, sequenced in a study of monozygotic twins with inflammatory bowel disease. TCRdb re-analyzed the 5' RACE reads; it lists each CDR3 protein once, without DNA. In total, the table holds about 130,000 distinct CDR3 sequences. Sequenced material: blood. The receptor source for this set is a human donor with ulcerative colitis or Crohn's disease, or a healthy co-twin of an affected twin (not recorded which).

The chain joins TRBV27 to TRBJ2-5; checking the TCRdb D call of TRBD2 is not possible without DNA. The CDR3 sequence is 17 residues long. The germline gives CDR1 MNHEY, CDR2 SMNVEV (reference sequence). The CDR3: CASSPRRLAEGQETQYF.

The rearrangement uses TRBV5-4 and TRBJ1-2; TCRdb selects TRBD1, and the lack of DNA leaves this call unchecked. Germline V gene lookup returns CDR1 SGHNT and CDR2 YYREEE (reference sequence). The CDR3 has 15 amino acids. The CDR3 is CASSTGTEINYGYTF.

V and J are TRBV5-8 and TRBJ2-5; TCRdb selects TRBD1, and the lack of DNA leaves this call unchecked. Germline assignment: CDR1 SGHTS and CDR2 YDEGEE. The CDR3 spans 16 residues. The CDR3 here is CASSLVGTVRQETQYF.

This chain links TRBV24-1 with TRBJ2-3; TCRdb's assignment of TRBD2 cannot be checked, as there is no DNA. The CDR3 extends over 16 amino acids. CDR1 is KGHDR and CDR2 is SFDVKD in the germline V gene. The CDR3 is CATSDPREVRTDTQYF.

The CDR3: CASSQDSDYGAYEQYF. The V gene is TRBV4-2, the J gene TRBJ2-7; TCRdb lists TRBD2, though no DNA is available to test this call. Germline assignment: CDR1 LGHNA and CDR2 YNFKEQ. The CDR3 is made up of 16 amino acids.

This chain joins TRBV24-1 and TRBJ2-1; TCRdb picks TRBD1, but there is no DNA to check that call. The CDR3 is 14 residues long. Germline V gene data show CDR1 as KGHDR and CDR2 as SFDVKD. CDR3: CATSDPEDVNEQFF.

V gene TRBV24-1 combines with J gene TRBJ2-7; there is no DNA to check the TCRdb D call of TRBD2. CDR1 is KGHDR, CDR2 SFDVKD, per germline. The CDR3 has 15 residues. CDR3 sequence: CATSVGIAASYEQYF.

The V and J genes are TRBV9 and TRBJ2-3. The germline V gene encodes CDR1 SGDLS and CDR2 YYNGEE. The length of the CDR3 is 14 residues. The CDR3 loop reads CASSVDPSTDTQYF.

The V and J genes are TRBV5-1 and TRBJ2-3; the TCRdb call, TRBD2, lacks DNA for checking. This CDR3 has 16 amino acids. The germline CDR1 and CDR2 sequences are SGHRS and YFSETQ. The chain's CDR3 is CASSGGVAGNTDTQYF.